This T cell receptor beta chain was captured by sequencing in a study of a mutant IDH1 vaccine in newly diagnosed glioma. Study overall: Vaccines were begun 4-6 weeks after radiotherapy alone, or with temozolomide cycles. Patients under treatment included around 60% males and 37.5% females and had a mean age of around 40 years. Notes on the study in general: Of all patients, 93.3% showed vaccine-induced immune responses.

Repertoires were generated with immunoSEQ multiplex PCR, while TCRdb's copy carries only in-frame clones and drops some. The sample records nearly 25,000 clones, 82% being singletons. To note about this clone: Antigen specificity is unknown.

The time point: week 47, end of study. In every dose of vaccine, 300 ug of mutant IDH1 20-mer peptide was given alongside topical imiquimod. The CDR3 covers 13 residues. Trimming pared 0 bases from V and 5 bases from J, leaving 8 bases between. Germline CDR1 and CDR2: MNHEY and SMNVEV (reference sequence). The chain uses TRBV27 and TRBJ2-7; no firm D call. The material sequenced was PBMCs, taken from a glioma patient whose treatment included an IDH1 peptide vaccine. The TCR comes from a man aged 35 to 55 with glioma. Some clones in this sample may be carry-over from other donors' samples. The CDR3 loop reads CASSLSRIHEQYF. CDR3 DNA sequence: TGTGCCAGCAGTTTATCTCGCATCCACGAGCAGTACTTC.